This TCR beta chain is drawn from a study of CD4 T cells in relation to SARS-CoV-2 and coronaviruses. Turning to this clone: Its antigen is unidentified.

The germline CDR1 and CDR2 sequences are LNHDA and SQIVND (reference sequence). Trimming took off 3 bases at V and 7 bases at J, with 21 bases between the two ends. The CDR3 is made up of 16 amino acids. Assay used: immunoSEQ multiplex PCR; TCRdb lists only in-frame clones, some missing. This table has 35,000 to 40,000 clones, around nine tenths appearing once. Broader study findings: The cross-reactivity analysis covered only spike protein, not other viral proteins.

Sequenced material: memory CD4+ T cells from PBMCs. The chain is built from TRBV19 and TRBJ1-1; D is possibly TRBD1 (5 bases). The clonotype originates from an adult with COVID-19. The CDR3 DNA reads as TGTGCCAGTAGTATGGGGCCCCAAGCTCTTTCGGGTGAAGCTTTCTTT. Encoded protein: CASSMGPQALSGEAFF.